Sequencing of this T cell receptor (beta chain) was carried out in a study of cytomegalovirus exposure and HLA in healthy donors. The CDR3 consists of 16 residues. V shed 4 bases, J shed 5 bases, and the junction held 6 bases outside the gene matches. Germline CDR1 KGHSH, CDR2 LQKENI. Researchers ran the PCR with 60 Vbeta and 13 Jbeta primers. Clones were sequenced by immunoSEQ multiplex PCR, and TCRdb holds only the in-frame ones, with some missing. The data contain some 150,000 clones, 77% of them seen just once; the ten biggest clones take up 3.9%. Source material: PBMCs. The TCR was taken from a male donor in good health and CMV-seronegative. This chain joins TRBV18 and TRBJ1-6; the match to TRBD1 covers 9 bases. The chain's CDR3 is CASSLRQGVDNSPLHF. DNA of the CDR3: TGTGCCAGCTCACTTCGACAGGGGGTAGATAATTCACCCCTCCACTTT.